These T cell receptor beta chains were read from a single sample in a study of shared T cell receptors in the human thymus. Produced via immunoSEQ multiplex PCR; TCRdb's table is partial and in-frame only. The sample contains approximately 400,000 clones, around 95% of which appear only once. The sequencing sample was made of thymocytes. These receptor sequences come from a human donor. CDR3s include the opening cysteine and the closing phenylalanine or tryptophan. The order of the fields is J gene, V gene, CDR3 protein.

TRBJ1-3 TRBV7-8 CASSLEGWGTGNTIYF
TRBJ2-3 TRBV27 CASSLCRQGDGTDTQYF
TRBJ2-2 TRBV9 CASSAHAGAGELFF
TRBJ2-7 TRBV27 CASSLRAQGDIPHYEQYF
TRBJ1-5 TRBV28 CASSSRRANQPQHF
TRBJ1-2 TRBV27 CASRRRGGYTF
TRBJ2-7 TRBV11-2 CASSLVSGGYEQYF
TRBJ2-7 TRBV4-2 CASSQLLTGTGSPWTPYEQYF
TRBJ1-1 TRBV6-5 CASSDRGPSMEAFF
TRBJ2-5 TRBV11-3 CASSFRDGQETQYF
TRBJ2-2 TRBV4-1 CASSQDTGELFF
TRBJ1-2 TRBV28 CASSFEVFYGYTF
TRBJ2-1 TRBV4-3 CASSQNYRYHEQFF
TRBJ1-1 TRBV19 CASSIDTRGEAFF
TRBJ2-2 TRBV7-2 CASSPRGTPGELFF
TRBJ2-7 TRBV28 CASSPDRPPYEQYF
TRBJ1-5 TRBV28 CATGQEGAPFQPQHF
TRBJ2-7 TRBV4-3 CASSVRGTYEQYF
TRBJ2-7 TRBV7-8 CASSLAHRDPYEQYF
TRBJ2-2 TRBV19 CASAGGETGELFF
TRBJ2-5 TRBV4-2 CASSGLGGETQYF
TRBJ1-5 TRBV27 CASSLSRGVQPQHF
TRBJ2-2 TRBV19 CASSIVEGTGELFF
TRBJ2-7 TRBV12-2 CASRLFWVSSYEQYF
TRBJ2-5 TRBV7-8 CASSFSSGGRWETQYF